This TCR beta chain was documented in a study of cytomegalovirus exposure and HLA in healthy donors. Findings and limits, study-wide: Data from an earlier analysis indicated that most TCR beta V segments were productive either about 87% or about 30% of the time. A few chains tied to CMV proved CMV antigen-specific in vitro.

This CDR3 contains 15 residues. The junction had 5 bases not matched to a gene; V was cut back by 4 bases and J by 0 bases. Germline CDR1 LNHNV, CDR2 YYDKDF (reference sequence). The study ran its PCR with 60 Vbeta and 13 Jbeta primers. Clones were read by immunoSEQ multiplex PCR, and TCRdb kept only the in-frame ones, dropping some. In the table there are around 130,000 clones, 77% of which are singletons. As to this clone: Its antigen is unknown.

The J gene is TRBJ1-2, the V gene TRBV15; TRBD1 matches at 7 bases. The sequenced material came from PBMCs. This TCR came from a man aged 18 to 29 in good health and CMV-seropositive. CDR3 loop: CATSTDRPANYGYTF. The CDR3 DNA reads as TGTGCCACCAGCACGGACAGGCCAGCTAACTATGGCTACACCTTC.